This T cell receptor (beta chain) comes out of a study of T-cell memory formation after mild COVID-19. Notes on the study in general: The study detected some responding clones in pre-infection memory, suggesting cross-reactive memory joined. A second wave expanding day 15 to 37 was CD4+-biased; contracting clones were balanced.

CDR1 SGHRS and CDR2 YFSETQ come from the germline V gene. The CDR3 has 14 residues. The V and J ends lost 4 bases and 5 bases, in that order; junction bases with no gene match: 8. This clonotype was observed a few times. The antigen remains unidentified. Constant-segment-primed 5'RACE gave TCR alpha and TCR beta cDNA libraries with sample barcodes and UMIs. TCRdb re-analysed the 5' RACE reads in MiXCR, keeping a single row per CDR3 protein. Seen here are a few hundred thousand distinct CDR3 sequences, less than 25% observed once, and the top ten hold 20% to 25%. Sequencing was carried out using PBMCs or a T cell subset sorted from them (not recorded which). The chain has TRBV5-1 and TRBJ2-5; 7 bases are shared with TRBD1. The receptor was derived from a man between 18 and 35 years old who had mild COVID-19 (a few samples of this study predate the infection). Cell type and time point are not known. The CDR3 region is CASSTGQDEETQYF. The CDR3, as DNA: TGCGCCAGCAGCACCGGACAGGACGAGGAGACCCAGTACTTC.